The next 11 T cell receptor beta chains were all read from a single sample in a study of human T cells and chemical hapten exposure. From the RACE reads, TCRdb called clonotypes with MiXCR, one entry per CDR3 protein. This sample carries some 50,000 distinct CDR3 sequences, 9.3% of them seen once, and the ten largest clones take about an eighth. Specified time point: patch test 1, 2 weeks after DPC sensitization. The treatment denotes: therapeutic diphenylcyclopropenone sensitization with weekly scalp DPC. Sequenced material: whole blood, taken in connection with sensitization to the hapten diphenylcyclopropenone (DPC). Source of these receptors: a woman between 35 and 50 years old with alopecia areata. Some clones in this sample may be carry-over from other donors' samples.

This clonotype was found many times. The CDR3 DNA sequence: TGTGCCAGCTCACCACGCGCAGCGAACACTGAAGCTTTCTTT. Translation: CASSPRAANTEAFF. The rearrangement joins TRBV18 to TRBJ1-1; D gene uncertain. The germline gives CDR1 KGHSH, CDR2 LQKENI. The CDR3 consists of 14 residues. Trimming removed 1 base from V and 1 base from J, with 7 bases in between. The full variable domain, its missing parts supplied by reference TRBV18 and TRBJ1-1, is NAGVMQNPRHLVRRRGQEARLRCSPMKGHSHVYWYRQLPEEGLKFMVYLQKENIIDESGMPKERFSAEFPKEGPSILRIQQVVRGDSAAYFCASSPRAANTEAFFGQGTRLTVV.

This clonotype was counted many times. V gene TRBV6-1 combines with J gene TRBJ1-4, with TRBD1 matching 7 bases. This CDR3 is 15 amino acids long. Germline CDR1 is MNHNS and CDR2 is SASEGT. The V gene end was trimmed by 6 bases and the J gene end by 7 bases; junction bases not matched to a gene: 11. For the CDR3, the DNA is TGTGCCAGCAGCTTCGGGACAGTCGGCGGTGAAAAACTGTTTTTT. Encoded protein: CASSFGTVGGEKLFF.

The table lists this clonotype with many counts. The V gene is TRBV2, the J gene TRBJ2-1; D is ambiguous. This CDR3 has 13 residues. Germline-derived CDR1 and CDR2 are SNHLY and FYNNEI. The V end lost 7 bases, the J end lost 4 bases, and 11 bases lay between the germline ends. As DNA, the CDR3 is TGTGCCAGCAAGTCCAGAAAGTACAATGAGCAGTTCTTC. It codes for CASKSRKYNEQFF. Full variable domain (rest looked up from reference TRBV2 and TRBJ2-1): EPEVTQTPSHQVTQMGQEVILRCVPISNHLYFYWYRQILGQKVEFLVSFYNNEISEKSEIFDDQFSVERPDGSNFTLKIRSTKLEDSAMYFCASKSRKYNEQFFGPGTRLTVL.

This clonotype was detected only a few times. The chain combines TRBV30 with TRBJ2-7; D possibly corresponds to TRBD1 (7 bases). V lost 4 bases and J lost 4, with 11 bases in between. Germline V gene data show CDR1 as GTSNPN and CDR2 as SVGIG (reference sequence). This CDR3 is 12 amino acids long. As DNA, the CDR3 is TGTGCCTGGAATGCAGGGGGGTACGAGCAGTACTTC. Translated: CAWNAGGYEQYF.

This clonotype showed up many times. This chain uses TRBV28 with TRBJ1-2; a weak D match, TRBD1 (6 bases). This CDR3 region has 14 residues. Deletions cut 0 bases from V and 8 bases from J, with 13 bases between. Germline assignment: CDR1 MDHEN and CDR2 SYDVKM. The CDR3 loop is CASSLWSQGQGYTF. CDR3 bases: TGTGCCAGCAGTTTATGGAGCCAGGGGCAAGGCTACACCTTC.

This clonotype was seen only a few times. This chain joins TRBV12-3 or TRBV12-4 and TRBJ1-2; unclear D gene. Trimming pared 5 bases from V and 5 bases from J, leaving 18 bases between. This CDR3 spans 15 amino acids. The CDR3 reads CASSPSGSFFYGYTF. The CDR3 bases are TGTGCCAGCAGTCCTTCGGGCAGCTTCTTTTATGGCTACACCTTC.

At least ten counts were recorded for this clonotype. The chain links TRBV20-1 to TRBJ1-1; D is uncertain. The CDR3 loop spans 14 amino acids. V was cut by 0 bases and J by 1 base, with 9 bases left in between. Per germline, CDR1 DFQATT and CDR2 SNEGSKA (reference sequence). As DNA, the CDR3 is TGCAGTGCTAGAGATGGAGCCTCGAACACTGAAGCTTTCTTT. Its translation is CSARDGASNTEAFF.

The gene calls are TRBV20-1 and TRBJ1-2, with a possible D match to TRBD1 (6 bases). CDR3 length: 12 amino acids. CDR1 is DFQATT and CDR2 is SNEGSKA in the germline V gene (reference sequence). The V end lost 5 bases, the J end lost 8 bases, and 15 bases lay between the germline ends. The DNA of the CDR3 is TGCAGTGCTTCTACAGGGACTGGAGGCTACACCTTC. It yields the protein CSASTGTGGYTF.

The chain combines TRBV12-3 or TRBV12-4 with TRBJ2-7, with D perhaps given as TRBD1 or TRBD2 (5 bases each). Trimming stripped 5 bases from V and 5 bases from J, with 16 bases between. This CDR3 contains 14 residues. The CDR3 DNA is TGTGCCAGCAGTGGATCCGGCTGGGACCACGAGCAGTACTTC. Protein product: CASSGSGWDHEQYF.

The chain joins TRBV28 to TRBJ1-5; D gene uncertain. The CDR3 extends over 16 amino acids. Germline V CDR1 and CDR2: MDHEN, SYDVKM. Trimming pared 2 bases from V and 3 bases from J, leaving 14 bases between. The CDR3 loop is CASSLRVSRFNQPQHF. DNA of the CDR3: TGTGCCAGCAGTTTACGGGTATCACGCTTCAATCAGCCCCAGCATTTT.

The chain combines TRBV10-3 with TRBJ1-5; 9 bases are shared with TRBD1. V dropped 6 bases and J dropped 7; count of bases not matched to a gene: 7. This CDR3 has 14 residues. The germline V gene has CDR1 ENHRY and CDR2 SYGVKD. The CDR3 here is CAISEGQGWQPQHF. CDR3 DNA: TGTGCCATCAGCGAGGGACAGGGATGGCAGCCCCAGCATTTT.